Below, 19 T cell receptor beta chains from the same sample are listed, as sequenced in a study of regulatory T cells in long-lasting Graves disease. Described time point: newly diagnosed GD, antithyroid drugs for less than 3 months. RNA from PBMCs was the source of the TCR library. According to the study, TCR beta libraries were built with iRepertoire HTBI primers and CDR3-region Arm-PCR. One entry per CDR3 protein results from TCRdb running MiXCR on the multiplex PCR reads. Of 420,000 or so distinct CDR3 sequences detected, less than 20% appear once; the ten largest clones hold about a quarter. This sample was shared with a second study, whose subject was T cells in Graves' hyperthyroidism and ophthalmopathy.

Material: peripheral blood mononuclear cells (PBMCs), obtained at new diagnosis, from a patient treated with antithyroid drugs. The receptors were gathered from a young woman with Graves disease.

This clonotype came up a few times. At one boundary the junction diverges from the germline segment, which might be a read error. The chain combines TRBV24-1 with TRBJ1-1; 12 bases map to TRBD1. This CDR3 has 16 amino acids. Germline values: CDR1 KGHDR, CDR2 SFDVKD. CDR3 in amino acids: CATLGQGASRVTGAFF. The CDR3, as DNA: TGTGCCACGCTGGGACAGGGGGCGTCGCGGGTAACTGGAGCTTTCTTT.

This chain connects TRBV7-2 to TRBJ2-2; 11 bases align to TRBD2. Unmatched junction bases numbered 3, after V lost 5 bases and J lost 4 bases. The CDR3 consists of 15 residues. The V gene's germline CDR1 is SGHTA and CDR2 FQGNSA. DNA for the CDR3: TGTGCCAGCAGCATTAGCGGGGGGGGCACCGGGGAGCTGTTTTTT. Its protein product is CASSISGGGTGELFF.

The chain has TRBV6-2 or TRBV6-3 and TRBJ1-5, with 7 positions matching TRBD1. The CDR3 length is 15 residues. With V trimmed by 2 bases and J by 3 bases, 4 bases remained unmatched. Germline assignment: CDR1 MNHEY and CDR2 SVGEGT. CDR3 nucleotides: TGTGCCAGCAGTTACACAGGGGCTGTCAATCAGCCCCAGCATTTT. This codes for CASSYTGAVNQPQHF.

This clonotype was counted between two and nine times. The chain combines TRBV20-1 with TRBJ1-5, with D tentatively TRBD1 (6 bases). CDR1 and CDR2 (germline): DFQATT, SNEGSKA (reference sequence). This CDR3 is built from 15 residues. Between the trimmed V and J ends, which lost 4 bases and 0 bases, there was a span of 13 bases. The CDR3 sequence: CSAKSRGLSNQPQHF. The CDR3 DNA follows: TGCAGTGCTAAGTCCAGGGGTCTTAGCAATCAGCCCCAGCATTTT.

The chain links TRBV6-2 or TRBV6-3 to TRBJ2-3; D possibly corresponds to TRBD2 (6 bases). The V end lost 2 bases, the J end lost 4 bases, and 10 bases lay between the germline ends. Germline-derived CDR1 and CDR2 are MNHEY and SVGEGT. There are 14 residues in the CDR3. The DNA for the CDR3 is TGTGCCAGCAGTTACCCACTAGCCCCAGATACGCAGTATTTT. It translates to CASSYPLAPDTQYF.

There are many counts of this clonotype. This chain links TRBV12-3 or TRBV12-4 with TRBJ1-5, with 7 bases that match TRBD1. With 3 bases clipped from V and 6 bases from J, the junction kept 8 bases outside the gene matches. This CDR3 comprises 15 residues. The CDR3 coding sequence is TGTGCCAGCAGTTTGGCAGGGGGGAATGGTCAGCCCCAGCATTTT. This codes for CASSLAGGNGQPQHF.

This clonotype was seen more than once but under ten times. This rearrangement joins TRBV4-2 to TRBJ2-7; D perhaps matches TRBD2 (6 bases). Trimming stripped 1 base from V and 0 bases from J, with 13 bases between. Germline V gene data show CDR1 as LGHNA and CDR2 as YNFKEQ. This CDR3 contains 16 residues. In DNA, the CDR3 is TGTGCCAGCAGCCAAGGAATTGGCGGGGACTCCTACGAGCAGTACTTC. Its translation: CASSQGIGGDSYEQYF.

The chain carries TRBV27 and TRBJ2-3, with 9 bases fitting TRBD1. The CDR3 is 16 residues long. Germline V lookup: CDR1 MNHEY, CDR2 SMNVEV (reference sequence). J gave up 1 base and V 6 bases, and 8 bases lay outside the gene matches. For the CDR3, the DNA is TGTGCCAGCAGGGAGACGGACAGGGGCGGCACAGATACGCAGTATTTT. Translating gives CASRETDRGGTDTQYF.

The J gene is TRBJ1-2, the V gene TRBV3-1, with a tentative D call TRBD1 (5 bases). Germline loops: CDR1 LGHDT, CDR2 YNNKEL (reference sequence). The CDR3 length is 16 residues. V was clipped by 4 bases and J by 5 bases, with 20 bases between them. This chain's CDR3 is CASSPRGSLNGYGYTF. The CDR3 region has the DNA TGTGCCAGCAGCCCCCGGGGCTCGTTGAATGGATATGGCTACACCTTC.

This clonotype has only a few counts. The chain recombines TRBV5-1 with TRBJ2-1; 15 bases are a match to TRBD2. This CDR3 comprises 18 residues. J gave up 8 bases and V 4 bases, and 13 bases lay outside the gene matches. The germline gives CDR1 SGHRS, CDR2 YFSETQ. The DNA for the CDR3 is TGCGCCAGCAGCCCGGGACTAGCGGGAGGATCCCAGTCCGATGAGCAGTTCTTC. This codes for CASSPGLAGGSQSDEQFF.

In its sample, this clonotype was seen a few times. The CDR3: CASRQSSGRGVSHNEQFF. For the CDR3, the DNA is TGTGCCAGCAGACAATCTAGCGGGAGAGGGGTGTCCCACAATGAGCAGTTCTTC. The chain uses TRBV7-3 and TRBJ2-1, with 10 bases lining up with TRBD2. The germline V gene encodes CDR1 SGHTA and CDR2 FQGTGA. V was pared by 6 bases and J by 5 bases, with 16 bases of the junction left unmatched. This CDR3 is built from 18 residues.

This clonotype was counted ten times or more. This rearrangement joins TRBV20-1 to TRBJ2-7; 9 nucleotides align to TRBD1. This CDR3 comprises 14 residues. Losses at the gene ends were 1 base for V and 0 bases for J; bases not matched to a gene: 1. CDR1 DFQATT and CDR2 SNEGSKA come from the germline V gene (reference sequence). The CDR3 sequence is CSARGTGDSYEQYF. The CDR3 DNA is TGCAGTGCTAGAGGGACAGGGGACTCCTACGAGCAGTACTTC.

This clonotype was seen a few times. A read error may be the cause here, since a much bigger clone is one base away. This chain links TRBV6-2 or TRBV6-3 with TRBJ2-7; no reliable D call. This CDR3 region has 13 residues. Per germline, CDR1 MNHEY and CDR2 SVGEGT. For the CDR3, the DNA is TGTGCCAGCAGCGGCCAGGCCAACTACGAGCAGTGCTTC. As protein: CASSGQANYEQCF.

This clonotype was seen a handful of times. This rearrangement joins TRBV4-1 to TRBJ2-7; 8 bases map to TRBD2. After removal of 1 base from V and 3 bases from J, the junction contained 5 bases not matched to a gene. In germline, CDR1 is MGHRA, CDR2 YSYEKL. This CDR3 region has 15 residues. The CDR3 sequence is CASSQVEGLDYEQYF. The CDR3 nucleotides are TGCGCCAGCAGCCAAGTCGAGGGACTAGACTACGAGCAGTACTTC.

V gene TRBV18 combines with J gene TRBJ1-2; the match to TRBD1 covers 8 bases. Germline V CDR1 and CDR2: KGHSH, LQKENI. The V gene end was trimmed by 0 bases and the J gene end by 0 bases; junction bases not matched to a gene: 3. This CDR3 spans 16 amino acids. CDR3 sequence reads: CASSPPRTGPNYGYTF. Here the CDR3 DNA reads TGTGCCAGCTCACCACCCCGGACAGGGCCTAACTATGGCTACACCTTC. The full variable domain, its missing parts supplied by reference TRBV18 and TRBJ1-2, is NAGVMQNPRHLVRRRGQEARLRCSPMKGHSHVYWYRQLPEEGLKFMVYLQKENIIDESGMPKERFSAEFPKEGPSILRIQQVVRGDSAAYFCASSPPRTGPNYGYTFGSGTRLTVV.

The V call is TRBV7-2, the J call TRBJ2-1; D remains ambiguous. V lost 3 bases and J lost 8, with 17 bases in between. This CDR3 contains 15 residues. The germline CDR1 and CDR2 sequences are SGHTA and FQGNSA. The CDR3 coding sequence is TGTGCCAGCAGCTTTAGACTTGAAGGTATCGATGAGCAGTTCTTC. It translates to CASSFRLEGIDEQFF.

This clonotype was seen a few times. The chain couples TRBV6-4 to TRBJ2-3; TRBD2 is a possible D gene (7 bases). Germline assignment: CDR1 MRHNA and CDR2 SNTAGT. V was pared by 7 bases and J by 6 bases, with 17 bases between. This CDR3 is built from 14 residues. The CDR3 loop is CASTRRGGFDTQYF. CDR3 bases: TGTGCCAGCACCCGGCGCGGGGGCTTTGATACGCAGTATTTT.

This clonotype showed up just a few times. The chain recombines TRBV18 with TRBJ2-1; the match to TRBD2 covers 10 bases. In germline, CDR1 is KGHSH, CDR2 LQKENI. J was trimmed by 7 bases and V by 4 bases; bases with no gene match: 13. This CDR3 contains 17 residues. The CDR3 nucleotides read TGTGCCAGCTCACGGAGCGGGAGGGGCCGATTTGCAAATGAGCAGTTCTTC. It is translated as CASSRSGRGRFANEQFF.

Regarding this clonotype: A much larger clone lies a single base off, so this may be a read error. The CDR3 is CASSRTQENEQYF. CDR3 sequence (DNA): TGTGCCAGCAGCCGAACACAGGAAAATGAGCAGTACTTC. This chain joins TRBV3-1 and TRBJ2-4, with a tentative D call TRBD1 (5 bases). The CDR3 is 13 amino acids. Looked up from germline, CDR1 is LGHDT and CDR2 is YNNKEL (reference sequence). V lost 4 bases and J lost 13, with 17 bases in between.